This TCR beta chain is from a study of blood T cell repertoires in COVID-19. Study-level information: Collection of acute and convalescent COVID-19 samples took place in the United States, Italy and Spain. From T cells, B-cell-depleted T cells, or PBMCs came the material, which was cDNA or gDNA.

V shed 7 bases, J shed 5 bases, and the junction held 3 bases outside the gene matches. The CDR3 sequence is 13 residues long. The germline V gene has CDR1 SNHLY and CDR2 FYNNEI. The Seattle site enrolled patients during active infection and followed them longitudinally. In the authors' methods: For nucleated cells, counts were estimated from reference gene primer amplification. The protocol was immunoSEQ multiplex PCR, while the TCRdb copy is restricted to in-frame clones and leaves out a portion. V and J calls and clone size come straight from that table; D and trimming were deduced from the DNA. The sample lists roughly 190,000 clones; roughly 80% were seen once.

The sample was peripheral blood. The TCR was taken from a woman aged 60-75 years with COVID-19, enrolled during active disease. The chain carries TRBV2 and TRBJ2-1; 9 nucleotides match TRBD1. The CDR3 loop reads CASIRDRDNEQFF. CDR3 DNA: TGTGCCAGCATCCGGGACAGGGACAATGAGCAGTTCTTC.